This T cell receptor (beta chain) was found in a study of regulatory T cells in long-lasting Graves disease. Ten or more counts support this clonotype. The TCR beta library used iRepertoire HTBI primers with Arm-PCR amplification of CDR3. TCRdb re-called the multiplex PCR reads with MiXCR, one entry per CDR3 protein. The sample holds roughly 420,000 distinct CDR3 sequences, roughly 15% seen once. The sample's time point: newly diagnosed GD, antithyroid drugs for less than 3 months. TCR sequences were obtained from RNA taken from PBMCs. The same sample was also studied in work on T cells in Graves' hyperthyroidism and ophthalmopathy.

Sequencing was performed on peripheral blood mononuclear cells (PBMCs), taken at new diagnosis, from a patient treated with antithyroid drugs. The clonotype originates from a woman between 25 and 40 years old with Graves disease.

The chain's CDR3 is CASRGRDSNQPQHF. The CDR3 DNA is TGTGCCAGCCGGGGGCGGGATAGCAATCAGCCCCAGCATTTT. The rearrangement links TRBV7-2 to TRBJ1-5; a possible D gene is TRBD1 (6 bases). From germline, CDR1 is SGHTA and CDR2 FQGNSA. The CDR3 covers 14 residues. The V end lost 8 bases, the J end lost 0 bases, and 11 bases lay between the germline ends. The complete variable domain, with remaining parts taken from reference TRBV7-2 and TRBJ1-5, reads GAGVSQSPSNKVTEKGKDVELRCDPISGHTALYWYRQSLGQGLEFLIYFQGNSAPDKSGLPSDRFSAERTGGSVSTLTIQRTQQEDSAVYLCASRGRDSNQPQHFGDGTRLSIL.